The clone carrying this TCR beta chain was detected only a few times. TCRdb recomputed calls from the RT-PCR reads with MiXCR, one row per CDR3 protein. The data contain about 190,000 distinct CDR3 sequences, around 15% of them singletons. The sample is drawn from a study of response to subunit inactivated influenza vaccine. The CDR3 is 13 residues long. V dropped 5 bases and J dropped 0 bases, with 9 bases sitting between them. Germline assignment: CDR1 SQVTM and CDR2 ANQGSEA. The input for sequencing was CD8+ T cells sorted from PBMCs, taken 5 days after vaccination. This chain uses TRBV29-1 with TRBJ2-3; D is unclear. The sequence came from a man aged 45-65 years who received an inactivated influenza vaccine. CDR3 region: CSVTPGSTDTQYF. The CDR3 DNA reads TGCAGCGTTACTCCCGGTAGCACAGATACGCAGTATTTT.